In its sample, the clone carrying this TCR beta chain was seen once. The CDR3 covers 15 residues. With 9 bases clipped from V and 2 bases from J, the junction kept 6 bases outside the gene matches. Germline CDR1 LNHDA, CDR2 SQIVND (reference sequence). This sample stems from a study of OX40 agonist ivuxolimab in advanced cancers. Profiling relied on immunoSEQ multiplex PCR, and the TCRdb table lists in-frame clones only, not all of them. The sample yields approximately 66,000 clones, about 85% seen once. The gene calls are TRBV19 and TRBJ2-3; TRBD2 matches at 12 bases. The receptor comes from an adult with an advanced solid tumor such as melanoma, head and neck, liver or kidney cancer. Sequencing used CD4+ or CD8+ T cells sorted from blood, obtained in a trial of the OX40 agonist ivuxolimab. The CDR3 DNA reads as TGTGCCAGCCTGACTAGCGGGGGAGACACAGATACGCAGTATTTT. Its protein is CASLTSGGDTDTQYF.